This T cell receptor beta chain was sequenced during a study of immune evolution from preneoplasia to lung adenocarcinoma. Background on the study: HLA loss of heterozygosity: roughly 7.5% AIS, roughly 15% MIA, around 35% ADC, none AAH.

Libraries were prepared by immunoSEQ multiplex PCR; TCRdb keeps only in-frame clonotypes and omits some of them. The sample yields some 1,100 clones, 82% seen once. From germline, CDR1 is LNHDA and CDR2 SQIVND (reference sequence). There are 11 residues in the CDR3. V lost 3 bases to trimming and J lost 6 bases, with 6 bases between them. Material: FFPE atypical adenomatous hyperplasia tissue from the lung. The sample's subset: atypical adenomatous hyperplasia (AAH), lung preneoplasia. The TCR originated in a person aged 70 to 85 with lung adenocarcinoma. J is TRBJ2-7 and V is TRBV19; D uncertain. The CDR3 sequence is CASSIFGEQYF. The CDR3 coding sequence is TGTGCCAGTAGTATCTTTGGCGAGCAGTACTTC. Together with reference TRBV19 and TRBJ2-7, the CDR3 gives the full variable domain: DGGITQSPKYLFRKEGQNVTLSCEQNLNHDAMYWYRQDPGQGLRLIYYSQIVNDFQKGDIAEGYSVSREKKESFPLTVTSAQKNPTAFYLCASSIFGEQYFGPGTRLTVT.